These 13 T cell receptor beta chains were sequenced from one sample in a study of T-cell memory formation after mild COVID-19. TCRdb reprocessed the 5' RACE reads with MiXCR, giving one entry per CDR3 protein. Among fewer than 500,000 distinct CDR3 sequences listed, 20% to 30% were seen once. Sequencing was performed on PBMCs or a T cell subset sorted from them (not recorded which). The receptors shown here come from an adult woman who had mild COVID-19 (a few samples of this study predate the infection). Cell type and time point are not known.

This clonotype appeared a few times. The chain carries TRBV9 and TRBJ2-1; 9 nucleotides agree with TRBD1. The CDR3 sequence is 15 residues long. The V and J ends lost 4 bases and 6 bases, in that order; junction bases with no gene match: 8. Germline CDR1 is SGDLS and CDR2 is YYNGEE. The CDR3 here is CASSMGQGRANEQFF. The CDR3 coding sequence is TGTGCCAGCAGCATGGGACAGGGAAGGGCCAATGAGCAGTTCTTC.

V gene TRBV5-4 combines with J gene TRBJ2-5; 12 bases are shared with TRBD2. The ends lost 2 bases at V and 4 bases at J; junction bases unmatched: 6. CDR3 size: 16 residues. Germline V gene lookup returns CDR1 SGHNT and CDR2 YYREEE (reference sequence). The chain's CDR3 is CASSFRGLAGGETQYF. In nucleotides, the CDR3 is TGTGCCAGCAGCTTTCGGGGACTAGCGGGTGGAGAGACCCAGTACTTC.

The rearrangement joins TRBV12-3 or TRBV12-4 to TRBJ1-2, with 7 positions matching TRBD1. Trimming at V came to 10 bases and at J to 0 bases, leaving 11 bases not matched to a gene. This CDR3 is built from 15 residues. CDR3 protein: CAITGTDNSNYGYTF. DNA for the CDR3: TGTGCCATCACCGGGACAGACAACTCTAACTATGGCTACACCTTC.

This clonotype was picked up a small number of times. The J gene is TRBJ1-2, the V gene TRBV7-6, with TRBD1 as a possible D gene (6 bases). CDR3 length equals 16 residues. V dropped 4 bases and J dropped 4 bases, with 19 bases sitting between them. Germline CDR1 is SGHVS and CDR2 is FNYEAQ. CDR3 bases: TGTGCCAGCAGCTCGGCAGACAGGTCCGACGGCTATGGCTACACCTTC. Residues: CASSSADRSDGYGYTF.

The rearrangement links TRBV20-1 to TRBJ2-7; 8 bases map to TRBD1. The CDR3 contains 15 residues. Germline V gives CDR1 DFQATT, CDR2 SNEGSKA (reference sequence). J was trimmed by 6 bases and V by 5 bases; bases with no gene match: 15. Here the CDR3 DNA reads TGCAGTGCTCCTGGGCAGGGGGCGTTCGTGGGCGAGCAGTACTTC. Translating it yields CSAPGQGAFVGEQYF.

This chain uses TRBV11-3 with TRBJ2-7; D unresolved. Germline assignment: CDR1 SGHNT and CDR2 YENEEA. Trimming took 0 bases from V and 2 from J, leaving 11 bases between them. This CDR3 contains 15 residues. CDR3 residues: CASSLDQAPTYEQYF. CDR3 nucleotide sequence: TGTGCCAGCAGCTTAGATCAGGCGCCGACCTACGAGCAGTACTTC. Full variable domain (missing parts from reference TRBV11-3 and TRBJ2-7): EAGVVQSPRYKIIEKKQPVAFWCNPISGHNTLYWYLQNLGQGPELLIRYENEEAVDDSQLPKDRFSAERLKGVDSTLKIQPAELGDSAVYLCASSLDQAPTYEQYFGPGTRLTVT.

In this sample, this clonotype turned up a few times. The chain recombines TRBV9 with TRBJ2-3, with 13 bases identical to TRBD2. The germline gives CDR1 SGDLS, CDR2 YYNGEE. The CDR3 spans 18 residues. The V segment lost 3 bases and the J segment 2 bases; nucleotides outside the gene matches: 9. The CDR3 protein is CASSDGLAGDRNTDTQYF. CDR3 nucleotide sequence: TGTGCCAGCAGCGATGGACTAGCGGGAGATCGCAACACAGATACGCAGTATTTT.

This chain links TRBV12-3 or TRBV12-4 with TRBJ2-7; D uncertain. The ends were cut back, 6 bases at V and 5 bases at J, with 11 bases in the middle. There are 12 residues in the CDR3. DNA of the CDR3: TGTGCCAGCAGCTCCTACACCGACGAGCAGTACTTC. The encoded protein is CASSSYTDEQYF.

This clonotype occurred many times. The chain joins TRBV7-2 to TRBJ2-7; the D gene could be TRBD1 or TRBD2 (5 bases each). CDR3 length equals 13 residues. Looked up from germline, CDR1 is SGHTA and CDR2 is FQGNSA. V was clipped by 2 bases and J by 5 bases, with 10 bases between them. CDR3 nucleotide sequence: TGTGCCAGCAGCTTATTCAGGGACCACGAGCAGTACTTC. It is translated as CASSLFRDHEQYF.

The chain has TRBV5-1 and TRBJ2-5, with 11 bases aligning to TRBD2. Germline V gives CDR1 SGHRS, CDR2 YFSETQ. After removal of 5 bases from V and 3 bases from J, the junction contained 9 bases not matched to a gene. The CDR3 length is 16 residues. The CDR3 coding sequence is TGCGCCAGCAGATACGGATTACTAGCGGGAGAAGAGACCCAGTACTTC. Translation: CASRYGLLAGEETQYF. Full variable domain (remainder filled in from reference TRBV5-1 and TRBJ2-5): KAGVTQTPRYLIKTRGQQVTLSCSPISGHRSVSWYQQTPGQGLQFLFEYFSETQRNKGNFPGRFSGRQFSNSRSEMNVSTLELGDSALYLCASRYGLLAGEETQYFGPGTRLLVL.

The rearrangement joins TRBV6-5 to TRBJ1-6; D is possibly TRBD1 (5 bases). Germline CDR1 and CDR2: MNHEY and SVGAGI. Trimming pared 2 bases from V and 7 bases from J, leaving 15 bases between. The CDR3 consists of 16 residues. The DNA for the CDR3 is TGTGCCAGCAGTTACATTGAGGGACGAGGGAATTCACCCCTCCACTTT. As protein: CASSYIEGRGNSPLHF.

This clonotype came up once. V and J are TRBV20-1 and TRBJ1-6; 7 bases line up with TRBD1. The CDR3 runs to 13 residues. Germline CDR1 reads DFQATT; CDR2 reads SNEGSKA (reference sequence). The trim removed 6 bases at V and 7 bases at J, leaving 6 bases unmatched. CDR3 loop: CSANRGGNSPLHF. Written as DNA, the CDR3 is TGCAGTGCCAACAGGGGTGGCAATTCACCCCTCCACTTT.

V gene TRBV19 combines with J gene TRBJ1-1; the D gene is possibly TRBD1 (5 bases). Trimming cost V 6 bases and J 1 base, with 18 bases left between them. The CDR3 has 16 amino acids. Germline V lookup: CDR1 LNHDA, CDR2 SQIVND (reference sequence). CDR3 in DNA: TGTGCCAGTAGGGCGACCGAAGGGGAGTGGAACACTGAAGCTTTCTTT. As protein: CASRATEGEWNTEAFF.